Ten or more counts support the clone carrying this T cell receptor (beta chain). The antigen remains undetermined. TCRdb re-called the 5' RACE reads through MiXCR, storing one row per CDR3 protein. Of about 77,000 distinct CDR3 sequences listed, roughly 9.5% are singletons. Trimming shortened V by 0 bases and J by 2 bases, and 12 bases separated the two germline ends. Germline values: CDR1 DFQATT, CDR2 SNEGSKA (reference sequence). CDR3 length: 15 residues. The data derive from a study of neurological immune-mediated disorders. Study findings and constraints: Private repertoires in all groups were suggested by the absence of shared CDR3 amino acid sequences among expanded clones across subjects.

The sample comprised PBMCs. The clonotype originates from a man aged 45-65 years in good health. The chain uses TRBV20-1 and TRBJ2-3; D perhaps matches TRBD2 (6 bases). CDR3: CSARDGSGHTDTQYF. The CDR3 DNA sequence: TGCAGTGCTAGAGATGGTAGCGGCCACACAGATACGCAGTATTTT.